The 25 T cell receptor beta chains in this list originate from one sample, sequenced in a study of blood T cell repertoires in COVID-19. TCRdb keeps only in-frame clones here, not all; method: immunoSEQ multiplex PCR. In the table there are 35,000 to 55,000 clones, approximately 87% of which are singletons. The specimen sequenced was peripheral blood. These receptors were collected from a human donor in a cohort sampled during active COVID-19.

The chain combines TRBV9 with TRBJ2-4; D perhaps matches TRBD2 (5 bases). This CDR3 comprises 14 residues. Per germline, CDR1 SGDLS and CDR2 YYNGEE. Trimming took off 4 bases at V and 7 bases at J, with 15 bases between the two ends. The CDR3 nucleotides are TGTGCCAGCAGCCCTCGGTTCGCGGGTAACATTCAGTACTTC. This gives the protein CASSPRFAGNIQYF.

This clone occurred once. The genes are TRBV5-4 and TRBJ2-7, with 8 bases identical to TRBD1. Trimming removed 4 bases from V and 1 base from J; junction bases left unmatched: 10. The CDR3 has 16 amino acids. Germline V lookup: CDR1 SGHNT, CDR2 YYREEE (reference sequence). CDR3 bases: TGTGCCAGCAGCCCCGGACAGGGACGAACTTCCTACGAGCAGTACTTC. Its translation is CASSPGQGRTSYEQYF.

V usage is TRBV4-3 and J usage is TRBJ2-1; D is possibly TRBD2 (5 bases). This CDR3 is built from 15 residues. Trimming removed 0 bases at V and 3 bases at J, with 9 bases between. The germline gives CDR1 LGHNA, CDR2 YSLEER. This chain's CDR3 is CASSQDQRSYNEQFF. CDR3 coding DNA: TGCGCCAGCAGCCAAGATCAGCGGAGCTACAATGAGCAGTTCTTC.

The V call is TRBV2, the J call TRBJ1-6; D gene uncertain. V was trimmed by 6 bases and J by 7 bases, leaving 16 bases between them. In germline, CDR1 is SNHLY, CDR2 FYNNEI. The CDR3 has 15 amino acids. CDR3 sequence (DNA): TGTGCCAGCAGGGTCGACAACCCGGGGAATTCACCCCTCCACTTT. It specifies CASRVDNPGNSPLHF.

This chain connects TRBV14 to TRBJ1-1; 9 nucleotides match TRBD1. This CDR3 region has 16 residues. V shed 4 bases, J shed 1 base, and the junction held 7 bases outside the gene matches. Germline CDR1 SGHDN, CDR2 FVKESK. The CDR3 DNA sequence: TGTGCCAGCAGCCCACGACAGGGGGACAGGAACACTGAAGCTTTCTTT. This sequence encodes CASSPRQGDRNTEAFF.

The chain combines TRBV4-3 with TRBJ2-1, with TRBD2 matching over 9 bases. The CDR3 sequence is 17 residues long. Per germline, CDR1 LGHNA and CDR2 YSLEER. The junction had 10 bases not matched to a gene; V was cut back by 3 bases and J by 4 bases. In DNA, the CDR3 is TGCGCCAGCAGCCAGGATTTGAGCGGGAGGCATTACAATGAGCAGTTCTTC. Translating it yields CASSQDLSGRHYNEQFF.

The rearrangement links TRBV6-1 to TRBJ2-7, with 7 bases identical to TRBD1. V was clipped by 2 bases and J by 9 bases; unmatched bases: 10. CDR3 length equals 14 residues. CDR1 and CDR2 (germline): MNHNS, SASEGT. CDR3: CASSENIVGGLQYF. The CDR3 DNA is TGTGCCAGCAGTGAAAACATTGTAGGGGGCTTGCAGTACTTC.

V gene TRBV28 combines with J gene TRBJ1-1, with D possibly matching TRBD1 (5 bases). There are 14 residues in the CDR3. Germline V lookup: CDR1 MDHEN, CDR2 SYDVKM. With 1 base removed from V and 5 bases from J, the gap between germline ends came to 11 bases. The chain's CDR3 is CASSLSRAGTEAFF. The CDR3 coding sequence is TGTGCCAGCAGTTTATCTAGGGCAGGGACTGAAGCTTTCTTT. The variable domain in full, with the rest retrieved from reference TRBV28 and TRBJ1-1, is DVKVTQSSRYLVKRTGEKVFLECVQDMDHENMFWYRQDPGLGLRLIYFSYDVKMKEKGDIPEGYSVSREKKERFSLILESASTNQTSMYLCASSLSRAGTEAFFGQGTRLTVV.

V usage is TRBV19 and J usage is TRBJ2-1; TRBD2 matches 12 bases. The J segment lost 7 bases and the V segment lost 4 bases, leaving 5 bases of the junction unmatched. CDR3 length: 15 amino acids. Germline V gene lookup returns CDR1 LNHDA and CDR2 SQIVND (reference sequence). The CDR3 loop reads CASSTLAGGPNEQFF. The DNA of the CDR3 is TGTGCCAGTAGTACCCTAGCGGGAGGGCCGAATGAGCAGTTCTTC.

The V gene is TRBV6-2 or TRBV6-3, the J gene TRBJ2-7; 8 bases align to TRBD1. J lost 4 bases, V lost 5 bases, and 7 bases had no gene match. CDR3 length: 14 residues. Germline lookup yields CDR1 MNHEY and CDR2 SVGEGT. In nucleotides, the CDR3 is TGTGCCAGCAGTACCGCAGGGGGCGCTTACGAGCAGTACTTC. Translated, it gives CASSTAGGAYEQYF.

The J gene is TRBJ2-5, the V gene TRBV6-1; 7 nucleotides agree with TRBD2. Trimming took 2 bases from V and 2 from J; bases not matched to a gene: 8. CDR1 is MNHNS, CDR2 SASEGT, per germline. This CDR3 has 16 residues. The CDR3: CASSERTGLPQETQYF. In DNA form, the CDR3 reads TGTGCCAGCAGTGAAAGGACGGGACTACCGCAAGAGACCCAGTACTTC.

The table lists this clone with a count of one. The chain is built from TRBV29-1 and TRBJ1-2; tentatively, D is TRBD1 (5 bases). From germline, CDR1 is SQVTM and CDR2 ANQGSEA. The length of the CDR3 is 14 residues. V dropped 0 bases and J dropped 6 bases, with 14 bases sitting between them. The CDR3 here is CSVEDMGGGNGYTF. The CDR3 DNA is TGCAGCGTTGAAGATATGGGGGGAGGAAATGGCTACACCTTC.

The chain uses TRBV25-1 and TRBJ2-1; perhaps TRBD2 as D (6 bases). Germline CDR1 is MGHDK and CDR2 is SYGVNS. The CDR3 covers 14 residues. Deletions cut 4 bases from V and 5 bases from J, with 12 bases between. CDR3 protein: CASSGGTYNNEQFF. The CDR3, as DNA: TGTGCCAGCAGTGGCGGGACTTACAACAATGAGCAGTTCTTC.

Here the CDR3 DNA reads TGTGCCAGCAGCTTTGGTCGGGAAGAGACCCAGTACTTC. Translation gives CASSFGREETQYF. The chain links TRBV5-6 to TRBJ2-5; D gene unclear. Trimming removed 2 bases from V and 3 bases from J, with 8 bases in between. Looked up from germline, CDR1 is SGHDT and CDR2 is YYEEEE. The CDR3 is 13 residues long.

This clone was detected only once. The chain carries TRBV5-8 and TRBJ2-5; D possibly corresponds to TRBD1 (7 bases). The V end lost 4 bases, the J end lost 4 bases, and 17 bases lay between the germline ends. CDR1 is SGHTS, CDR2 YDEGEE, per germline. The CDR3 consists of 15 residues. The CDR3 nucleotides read TGTGCCAGCAGCCTAACAGGGGTCGGGGGAGAGACCCAGTACTTC. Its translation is CASSLTGVGGETQYF.

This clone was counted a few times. The CDR3 protein is CASSDSGRDPTDTQYF. The CDR3 DNA is TGTGCCAGCAGCGATAGCGGGAGAGACCCCACAGATACGCAGTATTTT. V gene TRBV7-9 combines with J gene TRBJ2-3; 9 bases match TRBD2. The CDR3 has 16 amino acids. V dropped 5 bases and J dropped 2; count of bases not matched to a gene: 8. CDR1 and CDR2 from the germline V gene are SEHNR and FQNEAQ (reference sequence).

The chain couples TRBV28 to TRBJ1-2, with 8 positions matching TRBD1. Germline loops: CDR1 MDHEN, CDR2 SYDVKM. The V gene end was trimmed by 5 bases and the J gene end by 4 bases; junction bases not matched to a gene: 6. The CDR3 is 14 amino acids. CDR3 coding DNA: TGTGCCAGCAGTCAAGGGACAGGAGGCTATGGCTACACCTTC. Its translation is CASSQGTGGYGYTF.

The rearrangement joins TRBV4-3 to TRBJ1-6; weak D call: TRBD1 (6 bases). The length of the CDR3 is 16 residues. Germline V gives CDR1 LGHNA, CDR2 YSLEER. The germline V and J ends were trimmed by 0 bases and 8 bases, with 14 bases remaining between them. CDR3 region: CASSQDSFPGDSPLHF. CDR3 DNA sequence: TGCGCCAGCAGCCAAGACTCTTTCCCAGGGGATTCACCCCTCCACTTT.

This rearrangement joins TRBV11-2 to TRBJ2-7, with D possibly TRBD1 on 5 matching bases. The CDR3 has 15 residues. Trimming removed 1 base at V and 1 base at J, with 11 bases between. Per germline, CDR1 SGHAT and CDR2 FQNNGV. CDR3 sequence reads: CASSLGTGRSYEQYF. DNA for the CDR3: TGTGCCAGCAGCTTAGGAACAGGACGATCCTACGAGCAGTACTTC.

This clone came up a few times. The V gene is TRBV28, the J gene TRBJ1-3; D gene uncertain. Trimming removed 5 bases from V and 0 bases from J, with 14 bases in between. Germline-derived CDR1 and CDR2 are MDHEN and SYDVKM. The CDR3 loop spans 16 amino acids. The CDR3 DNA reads TGTGCCAGCAGTCCAGGACTGATACTCTCTGGAAACACCATATATTTT. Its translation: CASSPGLILSGNTIYF.

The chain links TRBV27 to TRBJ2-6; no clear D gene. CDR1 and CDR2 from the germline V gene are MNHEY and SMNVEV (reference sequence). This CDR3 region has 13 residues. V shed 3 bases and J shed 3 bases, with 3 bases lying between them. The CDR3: CASSFGGANVLTF. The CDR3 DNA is TGTGCCAGCAGTTTCGGTGGGGCCAACGTCCTGACTTTC.

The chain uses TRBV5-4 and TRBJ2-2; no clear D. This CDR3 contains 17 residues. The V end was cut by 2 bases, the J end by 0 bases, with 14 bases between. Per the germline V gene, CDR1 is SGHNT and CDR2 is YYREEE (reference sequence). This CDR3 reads CASSLGGTTSNTGELFF. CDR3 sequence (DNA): TGTGCCAGCAGCTTAGGCGGAACAACATCGAACACCGGGGAGCTGTTTTTT.

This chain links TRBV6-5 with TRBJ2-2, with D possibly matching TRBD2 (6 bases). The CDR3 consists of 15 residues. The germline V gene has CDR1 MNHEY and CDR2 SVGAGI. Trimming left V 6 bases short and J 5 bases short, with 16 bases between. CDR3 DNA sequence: TGTGCCAGCAGCTCTGGGAGGCCCAAAACCGGGGAGCTGTTTTTT. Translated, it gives CASSSGRPKTGELFF.

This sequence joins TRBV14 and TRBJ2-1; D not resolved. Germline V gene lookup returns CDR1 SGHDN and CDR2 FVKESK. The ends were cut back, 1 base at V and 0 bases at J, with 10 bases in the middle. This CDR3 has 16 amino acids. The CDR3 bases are TGTGCCAGCAGCCAAGTCTACCTGAGCTCCTACAATGAGCAGTTCTTC. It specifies CASSQVYLSSYNEQFF.

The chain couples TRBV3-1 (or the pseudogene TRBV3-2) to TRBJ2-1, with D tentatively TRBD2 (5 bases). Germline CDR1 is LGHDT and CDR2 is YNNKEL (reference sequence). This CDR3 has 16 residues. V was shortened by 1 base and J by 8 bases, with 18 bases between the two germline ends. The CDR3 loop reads CASSQGGAAIGDEQFF. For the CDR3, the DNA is TGTGCCAGCAGCCAAGGGGGAGCGGCCATTGGGGATGAGCAGTTCTTC.